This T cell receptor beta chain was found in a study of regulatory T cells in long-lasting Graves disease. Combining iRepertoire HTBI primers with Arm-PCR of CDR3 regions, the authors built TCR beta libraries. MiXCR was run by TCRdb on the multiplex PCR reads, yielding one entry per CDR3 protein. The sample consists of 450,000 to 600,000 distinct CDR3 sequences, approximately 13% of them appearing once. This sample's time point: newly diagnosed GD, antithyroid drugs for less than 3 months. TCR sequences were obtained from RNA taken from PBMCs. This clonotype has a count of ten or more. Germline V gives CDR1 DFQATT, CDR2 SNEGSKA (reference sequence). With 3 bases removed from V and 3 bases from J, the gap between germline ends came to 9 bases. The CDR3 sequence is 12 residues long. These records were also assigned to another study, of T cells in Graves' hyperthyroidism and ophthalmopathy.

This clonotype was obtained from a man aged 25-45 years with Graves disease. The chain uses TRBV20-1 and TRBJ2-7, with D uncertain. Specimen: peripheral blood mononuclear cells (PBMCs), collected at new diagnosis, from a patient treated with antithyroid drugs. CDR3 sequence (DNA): TGCAGTGCTAGGAAAAGATTCTACGAGCAGTACTTC. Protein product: CSARKRFYEQYF.